This T cell receptor beta chain originates from a study of cytomegalovirus exposure and HLA in healthy donors. The primer mix had 60 Vbeta and 13 Jbeta primers. Only in-frame clones appear in the TCRdb table, and some are missing; sequencing was by immunoSEQ multiplex PCR. The sample contains some 200,000 clones, roughly 70% of which appear only once. The TCR originated in a woman aged 25 to 39 in good health and CMV-seronegative. The sequencing sample was made of PBMCs.

CDR3 amino acids: CAWTPKGGGPYEQYF. The CDR3 bases are TGTGCCTGGACCCCAAAGGGGGGGGGCCCCTACGAGCAGTACTTC. This chain joins TRBV30 and TRBJ2-7; tentatively, D is TRBD2 (7 bases). Germline CDR1 GTSNPN, CDR2 SVGIG (reference sequence). V was cut by 4 bases and J by 2 bases, with 18 bases left in between. The CDR3 extends over 15 amino acids.